What follows is one T cell receptor beta chain and its context. These data originate in a study of blood T cell repertoires in COVID-19. Study at large: From the United States, Italy and Spain came samples of acute and convalescent COVID-19. In each case, the material was cDNA or gDNA derived from T cells, B-cell-depleted T cells, or PBMCs.

Using immunoSEQ multiplex PCR, the repertoire was profiled, and TCRdb retains in-frame clones only, with some absent. This sample has about 120,000 clones; approximately 90% occur once, and the top ten carry 3.5% to 5%. The germline V gene encodes CDR1 SEHNR and CDR2 FQNEAQ (reference sequence). This CDR3 has 12 residues. Trimming removed 0 bases at V and 9 bases at J, with 7 bases between. What was sequenced was peripheral blood. V usage is TRBV7-9 and J usage is TRBJ2-3; D remains unclear. The receptor was isolated from a man aged 40-49 years with acute or convalescent COVID-19. The CDR3 DNA follows: TGTGCCAGCAGCTTAGCTGTCCGGACGCAGTATTTT. Translation: CASSLAVRTQYF.